A selection of T cell receptor beta chains follows, all from one sample in a study of pediatric ulcerative colitis. Here immunoSEQ multiplex PCR was the method, and the copy in TCRdb shows in-frame clones only, minus some. The sample consists of about 60,000 clones, more than 75% of them appearing once. The sequencing sample was made of blood. The receptors come from a boy aged 5-17 years who was a control in a study of pediatric ulcerative colitis. CDR3s include the opening cysteine and the closing phenylalanine or tryptophan. D genes are given only for firm matches. A row's size may be missing; if present it is once, few, many or a size class.

d_call	cdr3_length	v_call	j_call	clone_size	cdr3_nt	cdr3_aa
.	13	TRBV7-6	TRBJ2-3	.	TGTGCCAGCAGCAAAAGAGGGCTTAGACCGCAGTATTTT	CASSKRGLRPQYF
.	13	TRBV4-3	TRBJ1-1	.	TGCGCCAGCAGCCCTCGACGGGCGACTGAAGCTTTCTTT	CASSPRRATEAFF
TRBD2	15	TRBV7-7	TRBJ2-2	.	TGTGCTAGCAGCTTGTCGGGAGGAGGGACCGGGGAGCTGTTTTTT	CASSLSGGGTGELFF
.	15	TRBV4-2	TRBJ1-1	.	TGTGCCAGCAGCCAAGATTGGCAGGAGACGCGGAGGGGTTTCTTT	CASSQDWQETRRGFF
.	20	TRBV11-2	TRBJ2-7	.	TGTGCCAGCAGCTTAGATTCGGCTCCTTGGAGGGCAGGGAGCTCCTACGAGCAGTACTTC	CASSLDSAPWRAGSSYEQYF
TRBD1	14	TRBV6-1	TRBJ1-6	.	TGTGCCAGCAGCCCCGGGACAGGGGTCTCACCCCTCCACTTT	CASSPGTGVSPLHF
.	10	TRBV19	TRBJ1-2	once	TGTGCCACCTCCATGGGTGGCTACACCTTC	CATSMGGYTF
.	15	TRBV19	TRBJ1-4	.	TGTGCCAGTAGCGTCACGGGACACACGCAGGCAAAACTGTTTTTT	CASSVTGHTQAKLFF
.	15	TRBV19	TRBJ2-7	.	TGTGCCAGTAGTAACCTACTGAGGACACCCTACGAGCAGTACTTC	CASSNLLRTPYEQYF
TRBD2	15	TRBV15	TRBJ2-1	.	TGTGCCACCAGCAGGCCCGGGACTAGTGGGAATGAGCAGTTCTTC	CATSRPGTSGNEQFF
.	15	TRBV7-2	TRBJ2-1	.	TGTGCCAGCAGCTTAGATCGAGCGGTCTACAATGAGCAGTTCTTC	CASSLDRAVYNEQFF
.	13	TRBV27	TRBJ1-2	.	TGTGCCAGCAGGCATACAGGCGACTATGGCTACACCTTC	CASRHTGDYGYTF
.	16	TRBV5-1	TRBJ2-1	.	TGCGCCAGCAGCTTGGAACAGTCGAGCTCCTACAATGAGCAGTTCTTC	CASSLEQSSSYNEQFF
.	13	TRBV10-1	TRBJ1-3	once	TGCGCCACCCAGCTCGGCTCTGGAAACACCATATATTTT	CATQLGSGNTIYF
TRBD1	15	TRBV7-9	TRBJ1-1	.	TGTGCCAGCAGAGAAACCGGGACAGGGGGTACTGAAGCTTTCTTT	CASRETGTGGTEAFF
TRBD1	17	TRBV19	TRBJ1-2	.	TGTGCCAGTAGTCCACGGACAGGGGACGGCGGGAACTATGGCTACACCTTC	CASSPRTGDGGNYGYTF
.	14	TRBV27	TRBJ2-7	.	TGTGCCAGCAGTATCGGGGGCGTCCCCAACGAGCAGTACTTC	CASSIGGVPNEQYF
.	15	TRBV5-4	TRBJ1-2	.	TGTGCCAGCAGCGCCGGACAGCGAGACACGTATGGCTACACCTTC	CASSAGQRDTYGYTF
.	15	TRBV28	TRBJ2-3	.	TGTGCCAGCAGTTTATATGGGGAAAGCACAGATACGCAGTATTTT	CASSLYGESTDTQYF
.	15	TRBV18	TRBJ1-5	once	TGTGCCAGCTCACGGACAGTTAATAGCAATCAGCCCCAGCATTTT	CASSRTVNSNQPQHF
TRBD1	15	TRBV15	TRBJ1-1	.	TGTGCCACCAGCGGCGGACAGGGACGGAACACTGAAGCTTTCTTT	CATSGGQGRNTEAFF
.	14	TRBV6-5	TRBJ1-1	.	TGTGCCAGCAGTTACTCACCGGGAAACACTGAAGCTTTCTTT	CASSYSPGNTEAFF
TRBD1	14	TRBV19	TRBJ1-5	few	TGTGCCACTGGGGACAGTCCCAGGGATCAGCCCCAGCATTTT	CATGDSPRDQPQHF
TRBD2	14	TRBV28	TRBJ2-7	.	TGTGCCACCCAACTAGCGGGAGGGCCCTCTGGACGGTACTTC	CATQLAGGPSGRYF
.	13	TRBV9	TRBJ1-4	.	TGTGCCAGCAGCTCCGAGACAGATGAAAAACTGTTTTTT	CASSSETDEKLFF
.	14	TRBV19	TRBJ2-7	.	TGTGCCAGTAGTAAGAGCCCCGGTTCGGGCGAGCAGTACTTC	CASSKSPGSGEQYF
.	10	TRBV7-5	TRBJ1-1	.	TGTGTCAGACGACAGCCTGAAGCTTTCTTT	CVRRQPEAFF
TRBD1	15	TRBV5-6	TRBJ2-7	.	TGTGCCAGCAGCCCGGGTGGGACAGGGATCTACGAGCAGTACTTC	CASSPGGTGIYEQYF
.	14	TRBV5-6	TRBJ1-4	.	TGTGCCAGCAGCTCAGGACAGTATAATGAAAAACTGTTTTTT	CASSSGQYNEKLFF
.	15	TRBV5-4	TRBJ2-3	.	TGTGCCAGCAGCTACTCGGACAGAAGCACAGATACGCAGTATTTT	CASSYSDRSTDTQYF
TRBD1	13	TRBV18	TRBJ1-2	few	TGTGCCAGCTCGGCTCAGGGGGAAGAGGGCTACACCTTC	CASSAQGEEGYTF
.	17	TRBV5-6	TRBJ2-1	.	TGTGCCAGCACCCCAATGGACTGGGAAGGGGAATACAATGAGCAGTTCTTC	CASTPMDWEGEYNEQFF
.	14	TRBV7-9	TRBJ2-7	.	TGTGCCAGCACCCTAGAGTGGCTCTCCTACGAGCAGTACTTC	CASTLEWLSYEQYF
.	13	TRBV18	TRBJ1-1	.	TGTGCCAGCTCAGCCACAGAAAACACTGAAGCTTTCTTT	CASSATENTEAFF
.	15	TRBV6-4	TRBJ1-5	few	TGTGCCAGCAGCAGGGATGCTGAGGGCAATCAGCCCCAGCATTTT	CASSRDAEGNQPQHF
TRBD1	15	TRBV27	TRBJ2-7	.	TGTGCCAGCAGTTCACTGACAGGGGCGGGCTACGAGCAGTACTTC	CASSSLTGAGYEQYF
.	12	TRBV6-5	TRBJ2-2	.	TGTGCCAGCAGTGGGGGGCCCGGGGAGCTGTTTTTT	CASSGGPGELFF
TRBD1	15	TRBV7-2	TRBJ1-5	.	TGTGCCAGCAGCGCGATGGGACAGCTCAATCAGCCCCAGCATTTT	CASSAMGQLNQPQHF
TRBD2	15	TRBV5-1	TRBJ2-2	.	TGCGCCAGCAGCTTGGCCGGGGGGGACACCGGGGAGCTGTTTTTT	CASSLAGGDTGELFF
TRBD2	18	TRBV9	TRBJ2-1	.	TGTGCCAGCAGCGTAGAGGCTAGCGGGAGGTTTTCCTACAATGAGCAGTTCTTC	CASSVEASGRFSYNEQFF
.	12	TRBV6-1	TRBJ2-3	.	TGTGCCAGCGCGGGCAACACAGATACGCAGTATTTT	CASAGNTDTQYF
.	13	TRBV27	TRBJ2-7	.	TGTGCCAGCAGTTTAGAGGGCGGCTACGAGCAGTACTTC	CASSLEGGYEQYF
.	14	TRBV19	TRBJ1-1	few	TGTGCCAGTAGTATCGGGACGTTGAACACTGAAGCTTTCTTT	CASSIGTLNTEAFF
.	16	TRBV6-6	TRBJ1-6	.	TGTGCCAGCAGTTCCTCCCGGACAGCGGAAAATTCACCCCTCCACTTT	CASSSSRTAENSPLHF
.	12	TRBV9	TRBJ2-7	.	TGTGCCAGCAGCGCGGACTTATACGAGCAGTACTTC	CASSADLYEQYF
TRBD2	16	TRBV19	TRBJ2-3	.	TGTGCCAGTAGTAAGGGACTAGTCCAGGGCACAGATACGCAGTATTTT	CASSKGLVQGTDTQYF
.	13	TRBV6-1	TRBJ1-6	once	TGTGCCAGCCTGCGGGGCGGGAATTCACCCCTCCACTTT	CASLRGGNSPLHF
.	12	TRBV6-6	TRBJ2-1	.	TGTGCCAGCAGTTACTTCAAAAATGAGCAGTTCTTC	CASSYFKNEQFF